The following is a T cell receptor beta chain sequence with its context. Antigen: not known. This CDR3 is 14 amino acids long. V was pared by 3 bases and J by 7 bases, with 7 bases of the junction left unmatched. Germline V gene sequence: CDR1 MNHEY, CDR2 SMNVEV (reference sequence). The data stem from a study of T cell repertoires in cytomegalovirus infection. Study-wide context: CMV epitopes that were recently identified and HLA-C-restricted were used alongside well-studied HLA-B-restricted ones. An indication of both CMV infection and matching HLA type came from public TCR beta signatures. Overall study findings and caveats: The response measured ex vivo was dominated by TCR beta clonotypes (HLA-C-restricted and CMV-specific). The study identified carriers of CMV plus the relevant HLA from cumulative public TCR beta family frequency.

TCRdb fed the reads into MiXCR, producing one record per CDR3 protein. Of some 800,000 distinct CDR3 sequences listed, about 28% are singletons. The sequenced sample was cultured CD8+ T cells from PBMCs, obtained from culture after CMV antigen stimulation. The V and J genes are TRBV27 and TRBJ1-2; 8 nucleotides agree with TRBD1. This clonotype was obtained from a human donor in good health (CMV status not recorded). Some clones in this sample may be carry-over from other donors' samples. CDR3 sequence: CASSFLGQGAGYTF. The CDR3 DNA sequence: TGTGCCAGCAGTTTCCTCGGACAGGGAGCTGGCTACACCTTC.